The clone carrying this T cell receptor beta chain came up many times. Its target is not known. The record originates from a study of T cells in Graves' hyperthyroidism and ophthalmopathy. Overall study findings and caveats: The model anticipated ophthalmopathy a median approximately six months pre-onset. A model built on 13 V-J features separated ophthalmopathy from stable hyperthyroidism.

The CDR3 contains 17 residues. Per germline, CDR1 MDHEN and CDR2 SYDVKM. Trimming pared 2 bases from V and 0 bases from J, leaving 11 bases between. Pregnant or lactating patients were excluded, as were those with uncontrolled infection or other autoimmune disease. Together with thyroid ultrasound, orbital computed tomography, serum thyroxine and TRAb, clinical symptoms were used for diagnoses. TCR beta CDR3 sequences were amplified from RNA transcripts. The TCR CDR3 was amplified in a first-round RT-PCR using the HTBI primer set. Each CDR3 protein gets one entry after TCRdb re-called the multiplex PCR reads with MiXCR. Of fewer than 750,000 distinct CDR3 sequences listed, approximately 15% were seen once; the top ten hold about 4%.

This clonotype was obtained from a woman between 40 and 50 years old with Graves' ophthalmopathy. V gene TRBV28 combines with J gene TRBJ2-6; a weak D match, TRBD2 (6 bases). What was sequenced was blood. The CDR3 sequence: CASSLGGKSSGANVLTF. CDR3 DNA sequence: TGTGCCAGCAGTTTAGGGGGGAAGAGCTCTGGGGCCAACGTCCTGACTTTC.